One and the same sample provided the 20 T cell receptor beta chains below, sequenced in a study of T cell responses to AZD1222 COVID-19 vaccine. Using immunoSEQ multiplex PCR, the repertoire was profiled, and TCRdb retains in-frame clones only, with some absent. The profile shows 140,000 or so clones, roughly 92% of them singletons. The sample consisted of peripheral blood, taken on day 0 of AZD1222 vaccination. The receptors here all came from an adult in good health.

The sample holds one count of this clone. The chain uses TRBV12-2 and TRBJ2-7; the table assigns TRBD1, which was not confirmed against the DNA. TRBV12-2 constitutes a pseudogene. CDR3 length equals 15 residues. CDR3 loop: CASRSADSHYYEQYF. Here the CDR3 DNA reads TGTGCAAGTCGCTCCGCGGACAGCCATTACTACGAGCAGTACTTC.

The table lists this clone with a count of one. The J gene is TRBJ1-2, the V gene TRBV19, with D possibly being TRBD1 (5 bases). The V end lost 3 bases, the J end lost 8 bases, and 16 bases lay between the germline ends. CDR3 length: 14 residues. The germline V gene encodes CDR1 LNHDA and CDR2 SQIVND (reference sequence). In DNA form, the CDR3 reads TGTGCCAGTAGTATGGCCGGGGACGGGTACGGCTACACCTTC. Its translation is CASSMAGDGYGYTF.

The gene calls are TRBV11-1 and TRBJ1-5; no firm D call. Trimming cost V 5 bases and J 9 bases, with 14 bases left between them. From germline, CDR1 is SGHAT and CDR2 FQDESV (reference sequence). There are 13 residues in the CDR3. CDR3 sequence reads: CASSLSLHGPQHF. The DNA of the CDR3 is TGTGCCAGCAGCCTCTCTTTACACGGGCCCCAGCATTTT.

The chain employs TRBV7-8 and TRBJ1-2; a possible D gene is TRBD1 (6 bases). Germline assignment: CDR1 SGHVS and CDR2 FQNEAQ. V lost 3 bases and J 2 bases, leaving 7 bases between the germline ends. The CDR3 is 13 amino acids. Here the CDR3 reads CASSFDRNYGYTF. In nucleotides, the CDR3 is TGTGCCAGCAGCTTCGACAGGAACTATGGCTACACCTTC.

The chain couples TRBV4-2 to TRBJ2-1; 7 bases match TRBD2. V gave up 0 bases and J gave up 15 bases; unmatched junction bases: 8. Germline V gene sequence: CDR1 LGHNA, CDR2 YNFKEQ. CDR3 length equals 13 residues. CDR3 in DNA: TGTGCCAGCAGCCAAGATCGGCGCGCGGGAGTGTTCTTC. It encodes CASSQDRRAGVFF.

The CDR3 reads CASSPGLSETQYF. As DNA, the CDR3 is TGTGCCAGCAGTCCCGGACTTTCCGAGACCCAGTACTTC. The V call is TRBV6-5, the J call TRBJ2-5, with a weak D call TRBD2 (5 bases). The CDR3 length is 13 residues. V shed 5 bases and J shed 5 bases, with 12 bases lying between them. Germline CDR1 MNHEY, CDR2 SVGAGI.

Of note for this clone: Other DNA sequences from this sample encode an identical CDR3 as well. The chain uses TRBV6-5 and TRBJ2-2; D gene uncertain. Trimming cost V 0 bases and J 8 bases, with 10 bases left between them. The V gene's germline CDR1 is MNHEY and CDR2 SVGAGI. The length of the CDR3 is 14 residues. CDR3 coding DNA: TGTGCCAGCAGTTACTCGCCCGAAGTGGGGGAGCTGTTTTTT. It yields the protein CASSYSPEVGELFF.

The V gene is TRBV5-1, the J gene TRBJ2-2; 8 bases fit TRBD1. The germline V gene encodes CDR1 SGHRS and CDR2 YFSETQ. The CDR3 extends over 15 amino acids. V dropped 0 bases and J dropped 6; count of bases not matched to a gene: 4. CDR3 bases: TGCGCCAGCAGCTTGGGACAGGGGTACCCCGGGGAGCTGTTTTTT. Amino acids: CASSLGQGYPGELFF. Full variable domain (remainder filled in from reference TRBV5-1 and TRBJ2-2): KAGVTQTPRYLIKTRGQQVTLSCSPISGHRSVSWYQQTPGQGLQFLFEYFSETQRNKGNFPGRFSGRQFSNSRSEMNVSTLELGDSALYLCASSLGQGYPGELFFGEGSRLTVL.

The chain's CDR3 is CASRKIGGIDGYTF. CDR3 coding DNA: TGTGCCAGTAGAAAAATCGGGGGCATCGATGGCTACACCTTC. This chain links TRBV19 with TRBJ1-2, with D possibly TRBD1 on 6 matching bases. The CDR3 has 14 amino acids. In germline, CDR1 is LNHDA, CDR2 SQIVND (reference sequence). V lost 6 bases and J 6 bases, leaving 17 bases between the germline ends.

The genes are TRBV5-1 and TRBJ2-7; 12 nucleotides line up with TRBD2. Germline CDR1 SGHRS, CDR2 YFSETQ. The CDR3 sequence is 18 residues long. V was clipped by 4 bases and J by 3 bases; unmatched bases: 14. CDR3 nucleotide sequence: TGCGCCAGCAGCCCTGGACTAGCGGGAACCCTATATCGCTACGAGCAGTACTTC. Translating gives CASSPGLAGTLYRYEQYF.

This chain links TRBV5-6 with TRBJ2-5, with unresolved D. This CDR3 has 13 residues. Germline CDR1 reads SGHDT; CDR2 reads YYEEEE. The V gene lost 5 bases and the J gene lost 7 bases, with 15 bases spanning the gap. The CDR3 sequence is CASRPLGFGTQYF. The CDR3 DNA sequence: TGTGCCAGCAGACCTCTGGGGTTCGGGACCCAGTACTTC.

This chain uses TRBV5-4 with TRBJ2-5; 7 bases agree with TRBD2. Germline-derived CDR1 and CDR2 are SGHNT and YYREEE (reference sequence). The junction had 6 bases not matched to a gene; V was cut back by 6 bases and J by 4 bases. The CDR3 contains 13 residues. The CDR3 sequence: CASTRPGGETQYF. CDR3 in DNA: TGTGCCAGCACCAGGCCGGGGGGAGAGACCCAGTACTTC.

The chain carries TRBV7-3 and TRBJ2-1; no clear D. The CDR3 extends over 14 amino acids. Trimming left V 0 bases short and J 6 bases short, with 9 bases between. Looked up from germline, CDR1 is SGHTA and CDR2 is FQGTGA. CDR3 loop: CASSLTPGTNEQFF. CDR3 DNA: TGTGCCAGCAGCTTAACACCGGGTACCAATGAGCAGTTCTTC.

This clone was seen a single time. The chain uses TRBV27 and TRBJ1-2, with 7 bases matching TRBD1. The J segment lost 2 bases and the V segment lost 4 bases, leaving 13 bases of the junction unmatched. Germline loops: CDR1 MNHEY, CDR2 SMNVEV (reference sequence). The CDR3 extends over 17 amino acids. CDR3 sequence: CASSSSWIGGSNYGYTF. The CDR3 DNA reads as TGTGCCAGCAGTTCATCCTGGATAGGGGGCTCCAACTATGGCTACACCTTC.

This chain joins TRBV5-1 and TRBJ2-3; TRBD2 aligns across 8 bases. After removal of 2 bases from V and 2 bases from J, the junction contained 10 bases not matched to a gene. Germline CDR1 SGHRS, CDR2 YFSETQ. The CDR3 sequence is 17 residues long. The CDR3 loop is CASSLFQTSGDTDTQYF. The CDR3 DNA sequence: TGCGCCAGCAGCTTATTCCAAACTAGCGGCGACACAGATACGCAGTATTTT. The full variable domain, with the rest looked up from reference TRBV5-1 and TRBJ2-3, is KAGVTQTPRYLIKTRGQQVTLSCSPISGHRSVSWYQQTPGQGLQFLFEYFSETQRNKGNFPGRFSGRQFSNSRSEMNVSTLELGDSALYLCASSLFQTSGDTDTQYFGPGTRLTVL.

This sequence joins TRBV5-1 and TRBJ2-1; 11 bases are a match to TRBD2. The CDR3 has 16 residues. Germline-derived CDR1 and CDR2 are SGHRS and YFSETQ. Trimming removed 1 base from V and 5 bases from J; junction bases left unmatched: 5. The CDR3 bases are TGCGCCAGCAGCTTGTCCCTAGCGGGAGGACACAATGAGCAGTTCTTC. Translated: CASSLSLAGGHNEQFF.

V gene TRBV2 combines with J gene TRBJ1-5; 7 bases agree with TRBD1. Per the germline V gene, CDR1 is SNHLY and CDR2 is FYNNEI. The ends lost 4 bases at V and 1 base at J; junction bases unmatched: 4. The CDR3 consists of 15 residues. The chain's CDR3 is CASSGQGGSNQPQHF. Here the CDR3 DNA reads TGTGCCAGCAGTGGACAGGGAGGGAGCAATCAGCCCCAGCATTTT.

The CDR3 loop reads CASSQSISLFVAKNIQYF. In nucleotides, the CDR3 is TGTGCCAGCAGTCAATCGATTAGCCTTTTCGTAGCCAAAAACATTCAGTACTTC. The chain employs TRBV28 and TRBJ2-4; D ambiguous. Deletions cut 5 bases from V and 0 bases from J, with 20 bases between. Germline V gene sequence: CDR1 MDHEN, CDR2 SYDVKM. CDR3 size: 18 residues.

The rearrangement links TRBV4-1 to TRBJ2-1; 7 nucleotides agree with TRBD2. J lost 8 bases, V lost 1 base, and 5 bases had no gene match. There are 14 residues in the CDR3. CDR1 MGHRA and CDR2 YSYEKL come from the germline V gene. Here the CDR3 reads CASSQVGGSDEQFF. The CDR3 DNA follows: TGCGCCAGCAGCCAAGTAGGCGGGAGCGATGAGCAGTTCTTC.

The V and J genes are TRBV6-5 and TRBJ1-6; D not resolved. The length of the CDR3 is 15 residues. CDR1 is MNHEY, CDR2 SVGAGI, per germline. V was pared by 6 bases and J by 0 bases, with 9 bases between. The CDR3 coding sequence is TGTGCCAGCAGGATACAGAGCTCCTATAATTCACCCCTCCACTTT. This codes for CASRIQSSYNSPLHF.